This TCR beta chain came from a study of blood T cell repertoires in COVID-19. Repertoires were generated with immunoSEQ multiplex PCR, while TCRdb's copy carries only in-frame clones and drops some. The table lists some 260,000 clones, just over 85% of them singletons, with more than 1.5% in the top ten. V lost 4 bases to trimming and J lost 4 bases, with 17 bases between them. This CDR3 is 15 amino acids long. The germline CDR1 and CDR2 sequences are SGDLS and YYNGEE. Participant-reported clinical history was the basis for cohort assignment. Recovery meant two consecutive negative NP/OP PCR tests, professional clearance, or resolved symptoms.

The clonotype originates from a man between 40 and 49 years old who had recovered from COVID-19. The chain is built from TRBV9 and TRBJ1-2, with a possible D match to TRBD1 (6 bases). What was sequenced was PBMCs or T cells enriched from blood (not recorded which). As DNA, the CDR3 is TGTGCCAGCAGCATTCCCCTAACAGGGACCTATGGCTACACCTTC. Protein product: CASSIPLTGTYGYTF.